This TCR beta chain was documented in a study of blood T cell repertoires in COVID-19. Study details: Whether acute or convalescent, the COVID-19 samples came from the United States, Italy and Spain. Sample material is recorded as cDNA or gDNA derived from T cells, B-cell-depleted T cells, or PBMCs.

V lost 0 bases and J lost 6; bases outside the gene matches: 10. This CDR3 spans 17 amino acids. CDR1 is LNHNV, CDR2 YYDKDF, per germline (reference sequence). Authors' methods: How many nucleated cells were present was estimated from reference gene primer amplification. Repertoires were generated with immunoSEQ multiplex PCR, while TCRdb's copy carries only in-frame clones and drops some. V, J and clone size were drawn from that table, and D and trimming were deduced from the DNA. This sample has approximately 270,000 clones, with about four fifths found just once. What was sequenced was peripheral blood. The chain is built from TRBV15 and TRBJ2-1; 8 bases fit TRBD2. The clonotype was recovered from a person aged 65 to 79 with COVID-19, enrolled during active disease. For the CDR3, the DNA is TGTGCCACCAGCAGAGATCGCCCCAGCGGGGGAACCAATGAGCAGTTCTTC. This gives the protein CATSRDRPSGGTNEQFF.